These 30 T cell receptor beta chains were all obtained from the same sample, sequenced in a study of blood T cell repertoires in COVID-19. Generated by immunoSEQ multiplex PCR, the TCRdb table keeps only in-frame clones and is missing some. The sample carries about 200,000 clones, 82% recorded once. Material: peripheral blood. Every receptor here comes from a woman aged 60-75 years with COVID-19, enrolled during active disease.

Remarks on this clone: At one boundary the junction diverges from the germline segment, which might be a read error. The chain carries TRBV5-1 and TRBJ2-7, with TRBD1 matching 10 bases. Germline V gene lookup returns CDR1 SGHRS and CDR2 YFSETQ. The CDR3 totals 9 residues. Here the CDR3 reads CASPTGGGF. In nucleotides, the CDR3 is TGCGCCAGTCCGACAGGGGGCGGGTTC.

The rearrangement uses TRBV28 and TRBJ1-1; no firm D call. Trimming cost V 5 bases and J 8 bases, with 12 bases left between them. The CDR3 runs 12 residues. From germline, CDR1 is MDHEN and CDR2 SYDVKM. CDR3 in amino acids: CASSRSNLEAFF. CDR3 sequence (DNA): TGTGCCAGCAGTCGGTCCAACCTCGAAGCTTTCTTT.

This chain connects TRBV5-1 to TRBJ1-2, with D possibly matching TRBD1 (5 bases). The CDR3 has 16 residues. The germline V and J ends were trimmed by 1 base and 5 bases, with 18 bases remaining between them. Germline assignment: CDR1 SGHRS and CDR2 YFSETQ. Here the CDR3 reads CASSLNLGAGTYGYTF. CDR3 DNA sequence: TGCGCCAGCAGCTTGAACCTAGGGGCTGGGACTTATGGCTACACCTTC.

The chain joins TRBV3-1 (or the pseudogene TRBV3-2) to TRBJ1-1; D possibly corresponds to TRBD1 (6 bases). The CDR3 covers 13 residues. CDR1 is LGHDT and CDR2 is YNNKEL in the germline V gene (reference sequence). The germline V and J ends were trimmed by 6 bases and 2 bases, with 10 bases remaining between them. CDR3 amino acids: CASRLQGNTEAFF. The CDR3 DNA reads TGTGCCAGCAGATTACAGGGTAACACTGAAGCTTTCTTT.

The chain couples TRBV16 to TRBJ1-5; possible D gene TRBD1, 5 bases. The CDR3 is 15 amino acids. The germline V gene has CDR1 KGHSY and CDR2 FQNENV. Trimming cost V 0 bases and J 6 bases, with 12 bases left between them. The CDR3 region has the DNA TGTGCCAGCAGCCAATCTGCGACAGCGGGTCAGCCCCAGCATTTT. Protein sequence: CASSQSATAGQPQHF.

The chain combines TRBV7-6 with TRBJ2-7; a weak D match, TRBD1 (5 bases). The CDR3 has 14 amino acids. From germline, CDR1 is SGHVS and CDR2 FNYEAQ. V was trimmed by 7 bases and J by 6 bases, leaving 19 bases between them. The CDR3 nucleotides read TGTGCCAGCACCCTGGGTCAGGGAATGGGCGAGCAGTACTTC. Amino acids: CASTLGQGMGEQYF.

This chain connects TRBV7-2 to TRBJ2-3; tentative D call: TRBD1 (5 bases). This CDR3 contains 13 residues. The V end lost 0 bases, the J end lost 7 bases, and 8 bases lay between the germline ends. Germline CDR1 reads SGHTA; CDR2 reads FQGNSA. CDR3 residues: CASSLAGRYTQYF. Here the CDR3 DNA reads TGTGCCAGCAGCTTAGCGGGGCGATATACGCAGTATTTT.

The V and J genes are TRBV5-1 and TRBJ1-2, with 7 bases aligning to TRBD1. Germline-derived CDR1 and CDR2 are SGHRS and YFSETQ. This CDR3 region has 16 residues. The V segment lost 3 bases and the J segment 7 bases; nucleotides outside the gene matches: 15. CDR3 sequence (DNA): TGCGCCAGCAGCTCTGGTACAGGGGATGGACGGTCTGGCTACACCTTC. Protein product: CASSSGTGDGRSGYTF.

The genes are TRBV7-3 and TRBJ1-4; maybe TRBD1 (6 bases). Deletions cut 2 bases from V and 3 bases from J, with 10 bases between. This CDR3 is 15 amino acids long. Germline values: CDR1 SGHTA, CDR2 FQGTGA. This CDR3 reads CASSLRAGANEKLFF. Written as DNA, the CDR3 is TGTGCCAGCAGCTTACGGGCAGGGGCTAATGAAAAACTGTTTTTT.

CDR3 nucleotide sequence: TGTGCCAGCTCCTATACAGGGGCAATACAGAAAGATACGCAGTATTTT. As protein: CASSYTGAIQKDTQYF. The chain joins TRBV19 to TRBJ2-3; 7 nucleotides agree with TRBD1. Looked up from germline, CDR1 is LNHDA and CDR2 is SQIVND (reference sequence). This CDR3 spans 16 amino acids. Trimming cost V 9 bases and J 5 bases; bases outside gene matches: 17.

In its sample, this clone was seen a few times. The chain uses TRBV7-6 and TRBJ2-3, with a weak D call TRBD1 (6 bases). The CDR3 loop spans 14 amino acids. V dropped 2 bases and J dropped 2 bases, with 8 bases sitting between them. From germline, CDR1 is SGHVS and CDR2 FNYEAQ. The chain's CDR3 is CASSLQGPTDTQYF. CDR3 DNA: TGTGCCAGCAGCTTACAGGGGCCCACAGATACGCAGTATTTT.

The J gene is TRBJ2-2, the V gene TRBV5-4; 9 bases are shared with TRBD1. CDR1 is SGHNT, CDR2 YYREEE, per germline (reference sequence). Losses at the gene ends were 5 bases for V and 5 bases for J; bases not matched to a gene: 7. This CDR3 region has 15 residues. The CDR3: CASRGQGRETGELFF. CDR3 bases: TGTGCCAGCAGGGGACAGGGTCGGGAAACCGGGGAGCTGTTTTTT.

This sequence joins TRBV19 and TRBJ1-1; D remains ambiguous. Germline V gene data show CDR1 as LNHDA and CDR2 as SQIVND (reference sequence). Trimming pared 4 bases from V and 1 base from J, leaving 7 bases between. The CDR3 has 13 residues. The CDR3 sequence is CASSSRGNTEAFF. The CDR3 nucleotides are TGTGCCAGTAGTAGCCGCGGGAACACTGAAGCTTTCTTT.

J is TRBJ1-3 and V is TRBV11-2; D remains ambiguous. Germline V gives CDR1 SGHAT, CDR2 FQNNGV. The CDR3 spans 12 residues. Trimming took off 3 bases at V and 2 bases at J, with 2 bases between the two ends. For the CDR3, the DNA is TGTGCCAGCAGCTTTACTGGAAACACCATATATTTT. This sequence encodes CASSFTGNTIYF.

The rearrangement uses TRBV7-2 and TRBJ2-7, with D possibly TRBD1 on 5 matching bases. This CDR3 spans 16 amino acids. V shed 4 bases and J shed 4 bases, with 20 bases lying between them. In germline, CDR1 is SGHTA, CDR2 FQGNSA. The CDR3 loop is CASSSHWSISGYEQYF. CDR3 sequence (DNA): TGTGCCAGCAGCTCCCACTGGTCGATTTCAGGGTACGAGCAGTACTTC.

The chain employs TRBV18 and TRBJ2-5; tentative D call: TRBD1 (6 bases). Germline V CDR1 and CDR2: KGHSH, LQKENI. This CDR3 region has 14 residues. Trimming cost V 2 bases and J 2 bases, with 9 bases left between them. The CDR3 nucleotides read TGTGCCAGCTCACCATGGACAGCTCAAGAGACCCAGTACTTC. It codes for CASSPWTAQETQYF.

The chain recombines TRBV3-1 (or the pseudogene TRBV3-2) with TRBJ2-1, with 11 nucleotides matching TRBD2. V was clipped by 1 base and J by 9 bases; unmatched bases: 8. The CDR3 runs to 16 residues. Germline CDR1 reads LGHDT; CDR2 reads YNNKEL (reference sequence). The CDR3 nucleotides read TGTGCCAGCAGCCAAGCCGCGCTAGCGGGGGGAGGTGAGCAGTTCTTC. Translated, it gives CASSQAALAGGGEQFF.

This chain joins TRBV5-8 and TRBJ1-1; maybe TRBD1 (6 bases). V lost 7 bases to trimming and J lost 0 bases, with 13 bases between them. The CDR3 spans 14 residues. The germline V gene encodes CDR1 SGHTS and CDR2 YDEGEE. The CDR3 coding sequence is TGTGCCAGCCGAACGGGACACTTGAACACTGAAGCTTTCTTT. Amino acid sequence: CASRTGHLNTEAFF.

The sample holds one count of this clone. The chain couples TRBV13 to TRBJ2-7; TRBD2 matches 9 bases. Germline values: CDR1 PRHDT, CDR2 FYEKMQ (reference sequence). Germline trimming cut 3 bases from V and 2 bases from J; bases unmatched to any gene: 5. The CDR3 is made up of 15 amino acids. The CDR3 DNA reads TGTGCCAGCAGCTTTAGGACTAGCGCAGCCTACGAGCAGTACTTC. It translates to CASSFRTSAAYEQYF. Drawing the rest from reference TRBV13 and TRBJ2-7, the complete variable domain is AAGVIQSPRHLIKEKRETATLKCYPIPRHDTVYWYQQGPGQDPQFLISFYEKMQSDKGSIPDRFSAQQFSDYHSELNMSSLELGDSALYFCASSFRTSAAYEQYFGPGTRLTVT.

V is TRBV6-5 and J is TRBJ2-7; 11 nucleotides line up with TRBD1. The germline V gene encodes CDR1 MNHEY and CDR2 SVGAGI. The CDR3 covers 14 residues. After removal of 6 bases from V and 4 bases from J, the junction contained 5 bases not matched to a gene. CDR3 in DNA: TGTGCCAGCAGGCTTGGGACAGGGGGTTACGAGCAGTACGTC. It yields the protein CASRLGTGGYEQYV.

The chain carries TRBV10-1 and TRBJ2-2; D may be TRBD2 (7 bases). CDR1 WNHNN and CDR2 SYGVQD come from the germline V gene (reference sequence). The CDR3 is made up of 16 amino acids. Trimming took off 2 bases at V and 7 bases at J, with 17 bases between the two ends. The CDR3 protein is CASSENVGGPGGELFF. The CDR3 nucleotides are TGCGCCAGCAGTGAGAATGTCGGGGGGCCAGGCGGGGAGCTGTTTTTT.

The rearrangement links TRBV6-1 to TRBJ2-7; a possible D gene is TRBD1 (6 bases). CDR1 MNHNS and CDR2 SASEGT come from the germline V gene. Trimming removed 1 base at V and 4 bases at J, with 20 bases between. The CDR3 has 17 amino acids. CDR3 residues: CASSEGLGRGRTYEQYV. CDR3 nucleotides: TGTGCCAGCAGTGAAGGCCTGGGCAGGGGTCGAACTTACGAGCAGTACGTC.

The chain employs TRBV5-1 and TRBJ2-3; 8 nucleotides line up with TRBD2. CDR3 length: 15 amino acids. Germline V gene lookup returns CDR1 SGHRS and CDR2 YFSETQ. Trimming at V came to 2 bases and at J to 4 bases, leaving 6 bases not matched to a gene. The CDR3 spells CASSFGGGPPDTQYF. The CDR3 bases are TGCGCCAGCAGCTTCGGGGGGGGGCCACCAGATACGCAGTATTTT.

This clone has more than one count but fewer than ten. V and J are TRBV6-1 and TRBJ2-7, with 8 bases fitting TRBD2. With 1 base clipped from V and 3 bases from J, the junction kept 5 bases outside the gene matches. This CDR3 comprises 15 residues. Germline values: CDR1 MNHNS, CDR2 SASEGT. The CDR3, as DNA: TGTGCCAGCAGTGAAGAAACGGGGGGGTTCTACGAGCAGTACGTC. It encodes CASSEETGGFYEQYV.

The chain joins TRBV28 to TRBJ2-7; D remains ambiguous. Germline V lookup: CDR1 MDHEN, CDR2 SYDVKM. The CDR3 consists of 16 residues. V was pared by 2 bases and J by 2 bases, with 16 bases between. The CDR3, as DNA: TGTGCCAGCAGTTTAGCCCGACACTTCGTGCCCTACGAGCAGTACGTC. Protein: CASSLARHFVPYEQYV.

The rearrangement links TRBV19 to TRBJ2-1; D is uncertain. V dropped 5 bases and J dropped 2 bases, with 22 bases sitting between them. CDR3 length: 18 amino acids. CDR1 and CDR2 (germline): LNHDA, SQIVND (reference sequence). The DNA for the CDR3 is TGTGCCAGTAGTGTAGGCCTCCTCCGGAGATCAGCCTACAATGAGCAGTTCTTC. Amino acid sequence: CASSVGLLRRSAYNEQFF.

This chain joins TRBV6-4 and TRBJ1-2, with 7 bases identical to TRBD1. The ends lost 8 bases at V and 2 bases at J; junction bases unmatched: 5. Germline CDR1 MRHNA, CDR2 SNTAGT. The CDR3 contains 13 residues. This chain's CDR3 is CASPGQPNYGYTF. The CDR3 nucleotides read TGTGCCAGCCCGGGACAGCCGAACTATGGCTACACCTTC.

The J gene is TRBJ1-5, the V gene TRBV10-3, with D unresolved. Trimming left V 2 bases short and J 1 base short, with 6 bases between. Germline V gene sequence: CDR1 ENHRY, CDR2 SYGVKD. The CDR3 covers 14 residues. The DNA of the CDR3 is TGTGCCATCAGTGAGGCGGTGAGCAATCAGCCCCAGCATTTT. Protein: CAISEAVSNQPQHF.

The J gene is TRBJ2-2, the V gene TRBV12-3 or TRBV12-4, with a tentative D call TRBD2 (6 bases). This CDR3 spans 13 amino acids. Deletions cut 5 bases from V and 6 bases from J, with 10 bases between. CDR3 protein: CASSGTRAGELFF. For the CDR3, the DNA is TGTGCCAGCAGTGGGACTCGGGCCGGGGAGCTGTTTTTT.

The CDR3 DNA is TGTGCCAGCAGCAAATCTCCCGGGACAGGGAGTGGCTACACCTTC. It translates to CASSKSPGTGSGYTF. V is TRBV3-1 (or the pseudogene TRBV3-2) and J is TRBJ1-2; 9 bases match TRBD1. The J segment lost 7 bases and the V segment lost 5 bases, leaving 11 bases of the junction unmatched. Germline CDR1 is LGHDT and CDR2 is YNNKEL (reference sequence). CDR3 length equals 15 residues.